What follows are 14 T cell receptor beta chains derived from one specimen sequenced in a study of T-cell reconstitution after alpha-beta-depleted transplantation in children. Preparing the TCRbeta library involved the use of unique molecular identifiers. MiXCR, run by TCRdb on the PCR reads, gives a single entry per CDR3 protein. The sample shows about 540,000 distinct CDR3 sequences, approximately 16% of them seen only once. This sample comprised PBMCs from the stem cell graft donor, obtained from the stem cell graft. These receptor sequences come from a human donor who donated a stem cell graft to a child with acute lymphoblastic leukemia.

The V gene is TRBV5-1, the J gene TRBJ1-1; TRBD1 is a possible D gene (6 bases). Germline CDR1 SGHRS, CDR2 YFSETQ. Trimming took off 0 bases at V and 9 bases at J, with 15 bases between the two ends. The CDR3 is made up of 14 amino acids. In DNA, the CDR3 is TGCGCCAGCAGCTTGGCACAGGGCCTCTACCAAGCTTTCTTT. Translated: CASSLAQGLYQAFF.

This clonotype was recorded a few times. J is TRBJ2-3 and V is TRBV5-1; TRBD1 agrees at 8 bases. The CDR3 loop spans 16 amino acids. Trimming at V came to 0 bases and at J to 1 base, leaving 4 bases not matched to a gene. From germline, CDR1 is SGHRS and CDR2 YFSETQ. This CDR3 is CASSLETGVGTDTQYF. The DNA for the CDR3 is TGCGCCAGCAGCTTGGAGACAGGGGTTGGCACAGATACGCAGTATTTT.

The V gene is TRBV7-2, the J gene TRBJ2-2, with a tentative D call TRBD1 (6 bases). The CDR3 sequence is 17 residues long. V lost 4 bases to trimming and J lost 3 bases, with 18 bases between them. CDR1 and CDR2 from the germline V gene are SGHTA and FQGNSA. CDR3 loop: CASSSPPRGWDTGELFF. The CDR3 bases are TGTGCCAGCAGCTCCCCACCCAGGGGTTGGGACACCGGGGAGCTGTTTTTT.

The rearrangement uses TRBV9 and TRBJ1-3, with D maybe TRBD1 (6 bases). This CDR3 has 16 amino acids. The ends were cut back, 3 bases at V and 4 bases at J, with 17 bases in the middle. Germline CDR1 is SGDLS and CDR2 is YYNGEE. In nucleotides, the CDR3 is TGTGCCAGCAGCGCTCCGGGACACTCGTCCGGAAACACCATATATTTT. Translating it yields CASSAPGHSSGNTIYF.

This clonotype was seen more than once but under ten times. This chain links TRBV20-1 with TRBJ1-1; 7 bases fit TRBD1. V shed 1 base, J shed 3 bases, and the junction held 8 bases outside the gene matches. CDR3 length equals 15 residues. Germline V gives CDR1 DFQATT, CDR2 SNEGSKA (reference sequence). CDR3 protein: CSARALTGFDTEAFF. CDR3 DNA sequence: TGCAGTGCTAGAGCCCTGACAGGGTTTGACACTGAAGCTTTCTTT.

This chain uses TRBV10-3 with TRBJ2-3, with a tentative D call TRBD2 (6 bases). Germline CDR1 reads ENHRY; CDR2 reads SYGVKD. This CDR3 region has 13 residues. V was clipped by 6 bases and J by 5 bases, with 12 bases between them. The CDR3 spells CAISRGAGDTQYF. In DNA, the CDR3 is TGTGCCATCAGCCGCGGGGCAGGAGATACGCAGTATTTT.

The rearrangement uses TRBV27 and TRBJ1-1, with a possible D match to TRBD1 (5 bases). Trimming took 6 bases from V and 1 from J, leaving 12 bases between them. In germline, CDR1 is MNHEY, CDR2 SMNVEV (reference sequence). The CDR3 runs to 14 residues. The CDR3 sequence: CASSHGTGNTEAFF. The DNA for the CDR3 is TGTGCCAGCAGCCACGGGACGGGGAACACTGAAGCTTTCTTT.

V and J are TRBV5-5 and TRBJ2-7; 10 bases are a match to TRBD1. This CDR3 contains 15 residues. The V gene's germline CDR1 is SGHKS and CDR2 YYEKEE (reference sequence). J was trimmed by 3 bases and V by 5 bases; bases with no gene match: 8. The CDR3 DNA reads TGTGCCAGCAGTCTCCCGTGGACAGGGGGCTACGAGCAGTACTTC. It yields the protein CASSLPWTGGYEQYF.

This rearrangement joins TRBV7-9 to TRBJ2-7; D is perhaps TRBD1 (7 bases). Per germline, CDR1 SEHNR and CDR2 FQNEAQ (reference sequence). V was pared by 5 bases and J by 3 bases, with 14 bases between. This CDR3 is built from 14 residues. CDR3 region: CASSIGTAGYEQYF. Written as DNA, the CDR3 is TGTGCCAGCAGCATAGGGACAGCGGGCTACGAGCAGTACTTC.

V and J are TRBV28 and TRBJ2-3, with TRBD2 as a possible D gene (6 bases). The germline V gene has CDR1 MDHEN and CDR2 SYDVKM. CDR3 length: 15 residues. The ends were cut back, 2 bases at V and 6 bases at J, with 15 bases in the middle. Written as DNA, the CDR3 is TGTGCCAGCAGTTTAAGGGACTCACTAGGGGATACGCAGTATTTT. Its translation is CASSLRDSLGDTQYF.

The CDR3 loop is CSASFNPQYF. DNA for the CDR3: TGCAGTGCTAGCTTCAATCCGCAGTATTTT. This chain uses TRBV20-1 with TRBJ2-3; D unclear. Germline lookup yields CDR1 DFQATT and CDR2 SNEGSKA (reference sequence). Trimming cost V 3 bases and J 10 bases, with 8 bases left between them. This CDR3 contains 10 residues.

CDR3 sequence reads: CASSLESGRDTEAFF. The CDR3 DNA follows: TGCGCCAGCAGCTTGGAATCAGGTCGGGACACTGAAGCTTTCTTT. The chain combines TRBV5-1 with TRBJ1-1, with D hard to call. V gave up 0 bases and J gave up 3 bases, with 12 bases separating them. Germline V CDR1 and CDR2: SGHRS, YFSETQ. This CDR3 has 15 residues.

V usage is TRBV27 and J usage is TRBJ2-7; 9 bases map to TRBD2. Trimming removed 8 bases from V and 2 bases from J; junction bases left unmatched: 10. This CDR3 is built from 15 residues. Germline V lookup: CDR1 MNHEY, CDR2 SMNVEV (reference sequence). The CDR3 bases are TGTGCCAGCTTTCACAGACTAGCGGCTACCTACGAGCAGTACTTC. Translation: CASFHRLAATYEQYF.

This clonotype was picked up a small number of times. V and J are TRBV27 and TRBJ2-6, with D tentatively TRBD1 (6 bases). Trimming left V 5 bases short and J 4 bases short, with 12 bases between. The germline V gene encodes CDR1 MNHEY and CDR2 SMNVEV (reference sequence). The CDR3 length is 15 residues. CDR3 sequence reads: CASSVTGYGANVLTF. CDR3 sequence (DNA): TGTGCCAGCAGTGTTACAGGGTACGGGGCCAACGTCCTGACTTTC.